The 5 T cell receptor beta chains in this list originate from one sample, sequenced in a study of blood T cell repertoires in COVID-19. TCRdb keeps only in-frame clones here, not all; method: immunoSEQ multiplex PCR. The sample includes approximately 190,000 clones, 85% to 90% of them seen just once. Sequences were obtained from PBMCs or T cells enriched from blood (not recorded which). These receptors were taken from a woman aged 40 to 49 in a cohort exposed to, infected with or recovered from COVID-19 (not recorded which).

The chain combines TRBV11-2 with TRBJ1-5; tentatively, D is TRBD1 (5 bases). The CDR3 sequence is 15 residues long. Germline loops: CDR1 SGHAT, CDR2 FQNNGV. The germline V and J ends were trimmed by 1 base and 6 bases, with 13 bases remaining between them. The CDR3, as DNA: TGTGCCAGCAGCTTAGGACAGACCAAGGGTCAGCCCCAGCATTTT. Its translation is CASSLGQTKGQPQHF.

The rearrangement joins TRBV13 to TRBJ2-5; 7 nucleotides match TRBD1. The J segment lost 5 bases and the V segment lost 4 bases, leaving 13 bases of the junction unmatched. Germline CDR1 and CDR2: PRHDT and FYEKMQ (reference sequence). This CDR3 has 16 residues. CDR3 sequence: CASSSNRGPQEETQYF. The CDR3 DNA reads TGTGCCAGCAGCTCCAACAGGGGCCCTCAGGAGGAGACCCAGTACTTC.

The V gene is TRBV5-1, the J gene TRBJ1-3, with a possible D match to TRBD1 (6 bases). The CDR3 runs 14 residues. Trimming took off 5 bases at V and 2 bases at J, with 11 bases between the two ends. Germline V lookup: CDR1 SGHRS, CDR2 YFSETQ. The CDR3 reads CASSSTGAGNTIYF. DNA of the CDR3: TGCGCCAGCAGTTCGACAGGCGCTGGAAACACCATATATTTT.

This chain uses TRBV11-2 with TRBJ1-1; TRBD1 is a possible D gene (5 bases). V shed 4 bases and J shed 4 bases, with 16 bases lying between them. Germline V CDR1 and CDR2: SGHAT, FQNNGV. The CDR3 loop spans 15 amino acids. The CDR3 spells CASSSLLGGSTEAFF. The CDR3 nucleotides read TGTGCCAGCAGCTCGTTGCTGGGGGGTAGCACTGAAGCTTTCTTT.

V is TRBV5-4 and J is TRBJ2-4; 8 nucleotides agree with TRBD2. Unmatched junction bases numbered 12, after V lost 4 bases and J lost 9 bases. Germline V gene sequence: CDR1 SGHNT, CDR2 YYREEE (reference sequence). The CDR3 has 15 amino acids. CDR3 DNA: TGTGCCAGCAGCCTCCGGCGGGGGGATCCGAGCATTCAGTACTTC. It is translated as CASSLRRGDPSIQYF.